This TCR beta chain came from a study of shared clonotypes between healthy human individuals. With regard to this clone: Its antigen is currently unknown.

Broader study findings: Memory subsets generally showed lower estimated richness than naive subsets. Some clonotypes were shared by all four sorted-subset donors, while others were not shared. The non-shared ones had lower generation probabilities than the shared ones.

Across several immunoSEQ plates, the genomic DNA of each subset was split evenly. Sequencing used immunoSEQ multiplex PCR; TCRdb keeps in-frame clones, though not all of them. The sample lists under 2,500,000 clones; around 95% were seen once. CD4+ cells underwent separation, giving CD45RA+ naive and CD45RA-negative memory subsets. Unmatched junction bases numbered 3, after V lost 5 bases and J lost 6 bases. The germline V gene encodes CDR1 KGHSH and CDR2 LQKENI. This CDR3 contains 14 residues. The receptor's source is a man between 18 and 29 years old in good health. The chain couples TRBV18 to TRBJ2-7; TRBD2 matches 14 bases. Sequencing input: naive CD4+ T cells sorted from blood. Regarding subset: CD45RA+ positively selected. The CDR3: CASSTGLAGVEQYF. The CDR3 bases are TGTGCCAGCTCAACGGGACTAGCGGGAGTCGAGCAGTACTTC.